This passage covers 3 T cell receptor beta chains from one sample sequenced in a study of T cells in Graves' hyperthyroidism and ophthalmopathy. TCR beta CDR3 sequences were amplified from RNA transcripts. When the TCR CDR3 underwent first-round RT-PCR, the HTBI primer set was used. TCRdb redid the calling of the multiplex PCR reads with MiXCR, one entry per CDR3 protein. The sample carries approximately 590,000 distinct CDR3 sequences, 15% to 18% recorded once. The source material was blood. These receptors came from a woman aged 25 to 39 with Graves' hyperthyroidism.

The sample holds a few counts of this clonotype. The chain carries TRBV24-1 and TRBJ1-1, with a weak D call TRBD1 (5 bases). V lost 9 bases and J lost 2, with 12 bases in between. Germline assignment: CDR1 KGHDR and CDR2 SFDVKD. The CDR3 loop spans 13 amino acids. DNA of the CDR3: TGTGCCACCTACGGGGGGAGTAACACTGAAGCTTTCTTT. Encoded protein: CATYGGSNTEAFF.

This clonotype was observed at least ten times. The chain joins TRBV27 to TRBJ2-1, with TRBD1 matching over 7 bases. The CDR3 covers 14 residues. Germline lookup yields CDR1 MNHEY and CDR2 SMNVEV (reference sequence). Trimming cost V 6 bases and J 4 bases; bases outside gene matches: 6. Written as DNA, the CDR3 is TGTGCCAGCAGGCAGGGGGACGTATACAATGAGCAGTTCTTC. Amino acid sequence: CASRQGDVYNEQFF.

As to this clonotype: One base away lies a much larger clone, so this may be a sequencing read error. The V gene is TRBV6-2 or TRBV6-3, the J gene TRBJ2-1, with D perhaps TRBD2 (6 bases). V was pared by 0 bases and J by 8 bases, with 14 bases between. Germline loops: CDR1 MNHEY, CDR2 SVGEGT. This CDR3 is built from 15 residues. The CDR3 DNA follows: TGTGCCAGCAGTTACTCCGGAGGAGGAGGGCATGAGCAGTTCTTC. Protein product: CASSYSGGGGHEQFF.